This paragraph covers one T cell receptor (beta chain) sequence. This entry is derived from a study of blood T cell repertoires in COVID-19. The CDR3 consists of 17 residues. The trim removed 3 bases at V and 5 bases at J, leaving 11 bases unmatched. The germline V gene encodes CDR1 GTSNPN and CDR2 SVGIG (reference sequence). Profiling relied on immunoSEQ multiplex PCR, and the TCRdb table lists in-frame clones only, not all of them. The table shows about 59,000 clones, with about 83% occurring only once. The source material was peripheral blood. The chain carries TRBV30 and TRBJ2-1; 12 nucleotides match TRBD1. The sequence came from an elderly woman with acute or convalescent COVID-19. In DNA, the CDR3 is TGTGCCTGGAGCCAAAGGGGCCGGGACAGGGGGCACAATGAGCAGTTCTTC. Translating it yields CAWSQRGRDRGHNEQFF.